A single sample gave rise to the 10 T cell receptor beta chains below, sequenced in a study of blood T cell repertoires in COVID-19 (dated by TCRdb to 2018 to 2021). The library was produced with the immunoSEQ multiplex PCR assay. TCRdb took this table from immuneACCESS and kept in-frame rearrangements with V and J called. Such tables lack part of the clones; where checked against another copy, unresolved V genes explain under half of the gap, and the rest is unexplained. For this sample there are a few hundred thousand clones; about 87% appear just once. Less than 2% of the sample is in the top ten clones. The sample consisted of peripheral blood. These receptors were collected from a man aged 70-80 years with acute or convalescent COVID-19.

The gene calls are TRBV11-3 and TRBJ2-1; the D gene is possibly TRBD1 (6 bases). The CDR3 is 14 amino acids. The V end was cut by 5 bases, the J end by 5 bases, with 13 bases between. CDR1 and CDR2 from the germline V gene are SGHNT and YENEEA. CDR3 region: CASSPGTTDNEQFF. The CDR3 nucleotides are TGTGCCAGCAGCCCGGGGACAACGGACAATGAGCAGTTCTTC.

This chain links TRBV9 with TRBJ2-6; no reliable D call. The CDR3 spans 16 residues. Germline V gene sequence: CDR1 SGDLS, CDR2 YYNGEE. V was clipped by 0 bases and J by 0 bases, with 7 bases between them. The DNA for the CDR3 is TGTGCCAGCAGCGTAGTCGTCAGCTCTGGGGCCAACGTCCTGACTTTC. Translating gives CASSVVVSSGANVLTF.

In its sample, this clone was seen a few times. The chain employs TRBV5-6 and TRBJ1-2, with 9 bases matching TRBD1. Trimming took 1 base from V and 6 from J; bases not matched to a gene: 4. The CDR3 length is 14 residues. The germline V gene encodes CDR1 SGHDT and CDR2 YYEEEE. CDR3 region: CASSLRDRVNGYTF. The DNA of the CDR3 is TGTGCCAGCAGCTTGAGGGACAGGGTGAATGGCTACACCTTC.

The rearrangement links TRBV2 to TRBJ1-4; TRBD1 matches at 7 bases. The CDR3 totals 16 residues. Germline loops: CDR1 SNHLY, CDR2 FYNNEI. Losses at the gene ends were 1 base for V and 8 bases for J; bases not matched to a gene: 10. CDR3 sequence reads: CASSEGRTGPGEKLFF. DNA of the CDR3: TGTGCCAGCAGTGAAGGGAGGACAGGTCCTGGCGAAAAACTGTTTTTT.

This sequence joins TRBV7-2 and TRBJ2-7; D gene unclear. Trimming stripped 2 bases from V and 3 bases from J, with 8 bases between. Looked up from germline, CDR1 is SGHTA and CDR2 is FQGNSA. The CDR3 is 13 amino acids. This CDR3 reads CASSLQQSYEQYF. CDR3 nucleotides: TGTGCCAGCAGCTTACAACAGAGCTACGAGCAGTACTTC.

The chain employs TRBV5-1 and TRBJ1-1, with D maybe TRBD1 (5 bases). V gave up 1 base and J gave up 2 bases, with 9 bases separating them. This CDR3 is built from 14 residues. Germline V gives CDR1 SGHRS, CDR2 YFSETQ. CDR3 region: CASSLQGINTEAFF. The CDR3 coding sequence is TGCGCCAGCAGCTTGCAGGGTATCAACACTGAAGCTTTCTTT.

The chain links TRBV6-5 to TRBJ1-2; 7 bases fit TRBD1. From germline, CDR1 is MNHEY and CDR2 SVGAGI. The ends lost 11 bases at V and 4 bases at J; junction bases unmatched: 10. The CDR3 consists of 13 residues. The CDR3 region has the DNA TGTGCCGGAACAGGGGCGGAGAGCTATGGCTACACCTTC. It encodes CAGTGAESYGYTF.

This clone was seen only a few times. The chain links TRBV7-3 to TRBJ2-3, with 8 bases fitting TRBD2. Losses at the gene ends were 4 bases for V and 3 bases for J; bases not matched to a gene: 6. The CDR3 spans 15 residues. Germline assignment: CDR1 SGHTA and CDR2 FQGTGA. The CDR3 DNA reads TGTGCCAGCAGCTCCTCGGGGGGGAAGACAGATACGCAGTATTTT. Its protein is CASSSSGGKTDTQYF. Combining the CDR3 with reference TRBV7-3 and TRBJ2-3 gives the whole variable domain GAGVSQTPSNKVTEKGKYVELRCDPISGHTALYWYRQSLGQGPEFLIYFQGTGAADDSGLPNDRFFAVRPEGSVSTLKIQRTERGDSAVYLCASSSSGGKTDTQYFGPGTRLTVL.

The chain has TRBV5-1 and TRBJ2-1, with 9 bases matching TRBD2. CDR3 length: 16 residues. Trimming cost V 1 base and J 3 bases; bases outside gene matches: 5. The germline gives CDR1 SGHRS, CDR2 YFSETQ. DNA of the CDR3: TGCGCCAGCAGCTTGAGTATTAGCGGGAGCTACAATGAGCAGTTCTTC. Protein sequence: CASSLSISGSYNEQFF.

The chain links TRBV18 to TRBJ1-5, with 7 positions matching TRBD1. The germline CDR1 and CDR2 sequences are KGHSH and LQKENI. CDR3 length: 14 residues. V lost 5 bases and J lost 7; bases outside the gene matches: 8. The CDR3 sequence is CASSANRGYQPQHF. In DNA form, the CDR3 reads TGTGCCAGCTCAGCTAACAGGGGATACCAGCCCCAGCATTTT. The full variable domain, with the rest looked up from reference TRBV18 and TRBJ1-5, is NAGVMQNPRHLVRRRGQEARLRCSPMKGHSHVYWYRQLPEEGLKFMVYLQKENIIDESGMPKERFSAEFPKEGPSILRIQQVVRGDSAAYFCASSANRGYQPQHFGDGTRLSIL.